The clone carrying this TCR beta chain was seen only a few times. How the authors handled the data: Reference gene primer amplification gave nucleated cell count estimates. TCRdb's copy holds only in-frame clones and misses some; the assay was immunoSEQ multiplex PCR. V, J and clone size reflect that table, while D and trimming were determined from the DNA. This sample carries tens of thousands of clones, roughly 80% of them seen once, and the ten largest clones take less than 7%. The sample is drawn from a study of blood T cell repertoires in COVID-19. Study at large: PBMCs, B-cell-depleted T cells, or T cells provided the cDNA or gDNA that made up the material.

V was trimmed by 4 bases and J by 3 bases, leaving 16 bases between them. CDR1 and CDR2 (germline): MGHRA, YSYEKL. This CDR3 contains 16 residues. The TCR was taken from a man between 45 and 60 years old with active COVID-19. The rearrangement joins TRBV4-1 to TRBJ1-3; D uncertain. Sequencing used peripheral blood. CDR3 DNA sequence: TGCGCCAGCAGCCGTACTATGTCCGGGAGTGGAAACACCATATATTTT. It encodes CASSRTMSGSGNTIYF.